This T cell receptor (beta chain) was identified during a study of OX40 agonist ivuxolimab in advanced cancers. Study background: Of the patients, three showed partial responses, one with hepatocellular carcinoma and two with cutaneous melanoma.

Generated by immunoSEQ multiplex PCR, the TCRdb table keeps only in-frame clones and is missing some. The sample includes 60,000 to 70,000 clones, roughly four fifths of them seen just once. General study results and limits: Circulating CD4+ and CD8+ T cells showed clonal expansion by week 6 at 0.1 to 3.0 mg/kg.

Per the germline V gene, CDR1 is KGHSH and CDR2 is LQKENI. The CDR3 contains 14 residues. The trim removed 6 bases at V and 5 bases at J, leaving 2 bases unmatched. Remarks on this clone: Its antigen is undetermined.

Material: CD4+ or CD8+ T cells sorted from blood, obtained in a trial of the OX40 agonist ivuxolimab. V gene TRBV18 combines with J gene TRBJ2-3; 13 bases align to TRBD2. This TCR was recovered from an adult with an advanced solid tumor such as melanoma, head and neck, liver or kidney cancer. The CDR3 coding sequence is TGTGCCAGCTCTGGACTAGCGGGAGTAGATACGCAGTATTTT. This encodes CASSGLAGVDTQYF.